This entry lists 13 T cell receptor beta chains sequenced from one sample in a study of cytomegalovirus exposure and HLA in healthy donors. PCR primers comprised 60 Vbeta and 13 Jbeta primers. Data came from immunoSEQ multiplex PCR; TCRdb stores just in-frame clones and leaves some out. The sample contains a few hundred thousand clones, roughly 80% of which appear only once. Sequencing used PBMCs. The receptors stem from a man aged 25 to 40 in good health and CMV-seronegative.

The chain combines TRBV2 with TRBJ2-3; D gene ambiguous. Germline V gene data show CDR1 as SNHLY and CDR2 as FYNNEI. Trimming removed 6 bases at V and 0 bases at J, with 10 bases between. The CDR3 runs 14 residues. CDR3 protein: CASRAASSTDTQYF. The CDR3 DNA follows: TGTGCCAGCAGGGCGGCTTCTAGCACAGATACGCAGTATTTT.

The chain employs TRBV5-5 and TRBJ1-1; D might be TRBD1 (5 bases). The CDR3 is 15 residues long. The germline CDR1 and CDR2 sequences are SGHKS and YYEKEE (reference sequence). Deletions cut 2 bases from V and 0 bases from J, with 11 bases between. Here the CDR3 reads CASSLKEGLNTEAFF. The CDR3 region has the DNA TGTGCCAGCAGCTTAAAGGAGGGGTTGAACACTGAAGCTTTCTTT.

CDR3 bases: TGTGCCAGCACCATAGCGGGGGCGGGTGAGCAGTTCTTC. It translates to CASTIAGAGEQFF. This chain joins TRBV6-6 and TRBJ2-1; 9 nucleotides match TRBD2. Trimming removed 7 bases from V and 9 bases from J; junction bases left unmatched: 7. Germline CDR1 reads MNHNY; CDR2 reads SVGAGI (reference sequence). The length of the CDR3 is 13 residues.

V and J are TRBV6-1 and TRBJ2-3, with 12 positions matching TRBD2. The germline V gene has CDR1 MNHNS and CDR2 SASEGT. The trim removed 2 bases at V and 5 bases at J, leaving 11 bases unmatched. The CDR3 loop spans 18 amino acids. As DNA, the CDR3 is TGTGCCAGCAGTGAAAGCCGACGACTAGCGGGGGTTGTAGATACGCAGTATTTT. It translates to CASSESRRLAGVVDTQYF.

This clone was found once. In DNA, the CDR3 is TGCGCCAGCAGCCAAGATCTGGGCATAGCGGGCTACACCTTC. Translated, it gives CASSQDLGIAGYTF. The J gene is TRBJ1-2, the V gene TRBV4-3; D call uncertain. V was trimmed by 0 bases and J by 8 bases, leaving 13 bases between them. This CDR3 comprises 14 residues. The germline CDR1 and CDR2 sequences are LGHNA and YSLEER.

A few counts support this clone. The rearrangement uses TRBV15 and TRBJ1-1; 7 positions agree with TRBD1. CDR1 and CDR2 from the germline V gene are LNHNV and YYDKDF (reference sequence). The J segment lost 14 bases and the V segment lost 0 bases, leaving 6 bases of the junction unmatched. This CDR3 has 12 amino acids. The CDR3 nucleotides read TGTGCCACCAGCAGAGATGTGACAGGGTACTTCTTT. It specifies CATSRDVTGYFF.

This chain links TRBV7-2 with TRBJ2-5; no reliable D call. Germline V gene lookup returns CDR1 SGHTA and CDR2 FQGNSA. CDR3 length equals 14 residues. Trimming left V 5 bases short and J 1 base short, with 11 bases between. The CDR3 is CASSARHPQETQYF. The CDR3 nucleotides read TGTGCCAGCAGCGCCCGACACCCCCAAGAGACCCAGTACTTC.

The CDR3 protein is CASSSATGGYEQYF. In nucleotides, the CDR3 is TGTGCCAGCAGTTCTGCGACAGGGGGATACGAGCAGTACTTC. The V call is TRBV6-1, the J call TRBJ2-5; 9 bases line up with TRBD1. The J call is doubtful: the DNA matches TRBJ2-7 better. Germline CDR1 reads MNHNS; CDR2 reads SASEGT. The CDR3 has 14 amino acids.

In the case of this clone: The germline gene is not matched at one end of the junction; a read error may be the cause. This chain uses TRBV7-7 with TRBJ2-7; 13 bases line up with TRBD2. This CDR3 is 16 amino acids long. Germline V CDR1 and CDR2: SSHAT, FNYEAQ (reference sequence). The CDR3 loop reads CASSPGLAGVSYEQYF. CDR3 bases: TGTGCTAGCAGCCCCGGACTAGCGGGGGTGTCCTACGAGCAGTACTTC.

As to this clone: One junction end disagrees with the germline gene, perhaps due to a read error. V and J are TRBV11-2 and TRBJ1-1; D uncertain. The CDR3 sequence is 15 residues long. The germline V gene has CDR1 SGHAT and CDR2 FQNNGV. The CDR3 region has the DNA TGTGCCAGCAGCCCCCTTCTCTCTCGGGAATGGCCGGTTCTTTTT. This translates into CASSPLLSREWPVLF.

This chain uses TRBV19 with TRBJ2-2; maybe TRBD1 (6 bases). The CDR3 has 14 amino acids. V gave up 2 bases and J gave up 3 bases, with 7 bases separating them. Germline CDR1 and CDR2: LNHDA and SQIVND (reference sequence). The CDR3 region is CASSIQGHTGELFF. The CDR3 nucleotides read TGTGCCAGTAGTATACAGGGGCACACCGGGGAGCTGTTTTTT. Filled out from reference TRBV19 and TRBJ2-2, the complete variable domain reads DGGITQSPKYLFRKEGQNVTLSCEQNLNHDAMYWYRQDPGQGLRLIYYSQIVNDFQKGDIAEGYSVSREKKESFPLTVTSAQKNPTAFYLCASSIQGHTGELFFGEGSRLTVL.

This chain joins TRBV4-1 and TRBJ1-4; D might be TRBD1 (5 bases). This CDR3 spans 17 amino acids. Germline CDR1 MGHRA, CDR2 YSYEKL. V shed 0 bases and J shed 5 bases, with 16 bases lying between them. The CDR3 loop is CASSQDLLAGWNEKLFF. The CDR3 coding sequence is TGCGCCAGCAGCCAAGATCTTTTGGCAGGGTGGAATGAAAAACTGTTTTTT.

The chain uses TRBV2 and TRBJ2-7, with 9 positions matching TRBD1. Germline V gene lookup returns CDR1 SNHLY and CDR2 FYNNEI. V shed 0 bases, J shed 5 bases, and the junction held 5 bases outside the gene matches. There are 15 residues in the CDR3. CDR3 amino acids: CASSEAGTGFNEQYF. The CDR3 DNA sequence: TGTGCCAGCAGTGAAGCCGGGACAGGGTTCAACGAGCAGTACTTC.